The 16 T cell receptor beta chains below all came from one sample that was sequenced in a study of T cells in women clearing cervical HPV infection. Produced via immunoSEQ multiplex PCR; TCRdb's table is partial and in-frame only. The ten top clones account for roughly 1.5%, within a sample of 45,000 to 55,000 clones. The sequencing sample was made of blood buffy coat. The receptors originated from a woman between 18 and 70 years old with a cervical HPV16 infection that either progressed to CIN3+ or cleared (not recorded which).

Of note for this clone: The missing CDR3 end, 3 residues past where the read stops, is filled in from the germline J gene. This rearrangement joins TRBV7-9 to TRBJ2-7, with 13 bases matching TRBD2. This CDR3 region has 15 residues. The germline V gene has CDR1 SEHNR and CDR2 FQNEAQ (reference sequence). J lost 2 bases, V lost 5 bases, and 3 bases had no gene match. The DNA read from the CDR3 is TGTGCCAGCAGCCCCGGGACTAGCGGGACCTACGAG. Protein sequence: CASSPGTSGTYE. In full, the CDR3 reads CASSPGTSGTYEQYF.

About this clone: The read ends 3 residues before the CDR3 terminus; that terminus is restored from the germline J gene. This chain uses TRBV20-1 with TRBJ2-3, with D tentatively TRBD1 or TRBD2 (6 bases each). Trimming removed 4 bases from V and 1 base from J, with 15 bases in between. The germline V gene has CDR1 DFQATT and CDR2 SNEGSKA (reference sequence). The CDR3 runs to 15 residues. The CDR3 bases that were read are TGCAGTGCTACGCAACAGGGAGGCGGCACAGATACG. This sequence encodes CSATQQGGGTDT. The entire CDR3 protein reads CSATQQGGGTDTQYF.

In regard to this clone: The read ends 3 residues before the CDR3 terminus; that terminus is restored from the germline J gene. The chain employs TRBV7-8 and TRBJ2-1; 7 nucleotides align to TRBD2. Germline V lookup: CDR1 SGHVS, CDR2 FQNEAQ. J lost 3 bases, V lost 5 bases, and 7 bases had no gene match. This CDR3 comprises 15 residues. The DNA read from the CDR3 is TGTGCCAGCAGCCCCCGCTCTAGCGGCTACAATGAG. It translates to CASSPRSSGYNE. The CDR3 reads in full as CASSPRSSGYNEQFF.

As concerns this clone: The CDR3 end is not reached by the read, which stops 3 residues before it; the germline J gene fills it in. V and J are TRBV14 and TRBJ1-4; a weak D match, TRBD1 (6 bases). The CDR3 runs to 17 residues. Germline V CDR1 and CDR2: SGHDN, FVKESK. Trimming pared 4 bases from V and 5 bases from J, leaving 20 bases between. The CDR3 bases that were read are TGTGCCAGCAGCCGAGCCGCAGGGACACCCAGGAATGAAAAA. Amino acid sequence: CASSRAAGTPRNEK. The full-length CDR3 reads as CASSRAAGTPRNEKLFF.

The CDR3 region is CASSLLAGGLDEQFF. The covered CDR3 bases are TGTGCCAGCAGCCTCCTAGCGGGGGGGCTCGATGAG. The chain links TRBV6-2 or TRBV6-3 to TRBJ2-1; 12 nucleotides line up with TRBD2. The read ends 3 residues shy of where the CDR3 ends; the end is completed using the germline J gene. The germline gives CDR1 MNHEY, CDR2 SVGEGT. V shed 6 bases, J shed 8 bases, and the junction held 8 bases outside the gene matches. This CDR3 contains 15 residues.

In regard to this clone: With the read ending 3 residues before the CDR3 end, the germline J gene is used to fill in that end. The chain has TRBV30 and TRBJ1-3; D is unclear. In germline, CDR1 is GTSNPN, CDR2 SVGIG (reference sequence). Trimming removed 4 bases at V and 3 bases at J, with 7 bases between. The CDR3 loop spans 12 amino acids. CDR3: CAWISLGNTIYF. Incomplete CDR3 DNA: TGTGCCTGGATTAGTCTTGGAAACACC.

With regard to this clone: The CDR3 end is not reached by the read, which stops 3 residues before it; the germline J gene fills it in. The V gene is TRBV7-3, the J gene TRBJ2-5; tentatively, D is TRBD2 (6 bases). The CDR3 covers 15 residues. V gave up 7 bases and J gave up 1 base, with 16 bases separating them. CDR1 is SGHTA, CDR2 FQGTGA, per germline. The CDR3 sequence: CASTPGPGVQETQYF. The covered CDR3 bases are TGTGCCAGCACCCCTGGGCCGGGGGTCCAAGAGACC.

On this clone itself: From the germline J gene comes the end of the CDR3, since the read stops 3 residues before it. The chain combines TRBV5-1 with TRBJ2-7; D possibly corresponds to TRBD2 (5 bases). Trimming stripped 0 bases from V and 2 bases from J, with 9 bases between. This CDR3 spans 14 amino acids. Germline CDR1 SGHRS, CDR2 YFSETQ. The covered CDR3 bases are TGCGCCAGCAGCTTGGCCGGGGAAACCTACGAG. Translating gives CASSLAGETYE. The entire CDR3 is CASSLAGETYEQYF.

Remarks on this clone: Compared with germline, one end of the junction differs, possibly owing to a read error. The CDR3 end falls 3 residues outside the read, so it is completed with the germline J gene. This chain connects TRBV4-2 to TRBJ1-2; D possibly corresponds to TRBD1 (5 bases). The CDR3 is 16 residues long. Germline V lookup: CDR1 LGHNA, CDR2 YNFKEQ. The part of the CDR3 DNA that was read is TGCGCCAGCAGCCCCAAAACCTTGCAGGGCTTAGGTGGC. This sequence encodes CASSPKTLQGLGG. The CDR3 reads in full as CASSPKTLQGLGGYTF.

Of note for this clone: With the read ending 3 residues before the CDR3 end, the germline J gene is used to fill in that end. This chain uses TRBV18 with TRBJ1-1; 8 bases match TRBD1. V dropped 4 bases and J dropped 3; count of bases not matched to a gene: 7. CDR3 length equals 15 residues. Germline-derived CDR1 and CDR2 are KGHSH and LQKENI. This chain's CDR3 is CASSRETGADTEAFF. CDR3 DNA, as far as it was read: TGTGCCAGCTCACGAGAGACAGGGGCCGACACTGAA.

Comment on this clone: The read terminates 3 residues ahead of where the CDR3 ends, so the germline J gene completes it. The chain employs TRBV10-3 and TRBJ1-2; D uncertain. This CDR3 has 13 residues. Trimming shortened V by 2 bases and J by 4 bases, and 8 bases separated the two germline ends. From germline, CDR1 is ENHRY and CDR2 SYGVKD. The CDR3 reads CAISETELYGYTF. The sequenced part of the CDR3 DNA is TGTGCCATCAGTGAGACAGAGCTCTATGGC.

CDR3 bases read: TGTGCCACCAGCAGACAGGGTCGGAGAACTTTTGAAAAA. This codes for CATSRQGRRTFEK. The complete CDR3 sequence is CATSRQGRRTFEKLFF. This chain joins TRBV15 and TRBJ1-4; tentatively, D is TRBD1 (5 bases). The read gets to within 3 residues of the CDR3 end, and the germline J gene fills in the rest. The germline CDR1 and CDR2 sequences are LNHNV and YYDKDF (reference sequence). The CDR3 is made up of 16 amino acids. Trimming removed 2 bases at V and 7 bases at J, with 17 bases between. Supplemented by reference TRBV15 and TRBJ1-4, the full variable domain reads DAMVIQNPRYQVTQFGKPVTLSCSQTLNHNVMYWYQQKSSQAPKLLFHYYDKDFNNEADTPDNFQSRRPNTSFCFLDIRSPGLGDTAMYLCATSRQGRRTFEKLFFGSGTQLSVL.

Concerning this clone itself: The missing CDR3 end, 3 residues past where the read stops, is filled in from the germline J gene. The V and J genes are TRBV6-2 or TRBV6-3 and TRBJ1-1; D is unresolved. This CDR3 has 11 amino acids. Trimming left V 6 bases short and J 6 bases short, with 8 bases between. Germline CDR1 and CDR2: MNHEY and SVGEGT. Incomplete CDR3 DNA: TGTGCCAGCAGCCACGGTCCTGAA. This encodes CASSHGPE. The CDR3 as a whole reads CASSHGPEAFF.

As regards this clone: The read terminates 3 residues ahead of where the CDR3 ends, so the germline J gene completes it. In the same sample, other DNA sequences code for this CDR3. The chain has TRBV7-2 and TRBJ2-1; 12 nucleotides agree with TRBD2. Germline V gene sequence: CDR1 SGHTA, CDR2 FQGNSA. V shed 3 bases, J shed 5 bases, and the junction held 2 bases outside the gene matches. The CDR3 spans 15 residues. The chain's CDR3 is CASSLTSGRHNEQFF. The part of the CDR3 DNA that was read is TGTGCCAGCAGCTTGACTAGCGGGAGACACAATGAG.

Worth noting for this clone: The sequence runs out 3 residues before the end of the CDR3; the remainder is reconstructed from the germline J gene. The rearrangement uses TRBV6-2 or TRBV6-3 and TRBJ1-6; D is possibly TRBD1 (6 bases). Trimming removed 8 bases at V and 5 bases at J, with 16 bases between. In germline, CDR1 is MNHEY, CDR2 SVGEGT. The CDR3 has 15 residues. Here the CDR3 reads CASAIHRADNSPLHF. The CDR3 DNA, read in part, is TGTGCCAGCGCGATACACAGGGCCGATAATTCACCC.

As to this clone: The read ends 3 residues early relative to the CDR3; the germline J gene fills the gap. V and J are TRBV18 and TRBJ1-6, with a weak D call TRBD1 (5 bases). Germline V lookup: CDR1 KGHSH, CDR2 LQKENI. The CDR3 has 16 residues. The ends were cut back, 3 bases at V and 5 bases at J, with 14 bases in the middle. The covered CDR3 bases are TGTGCCAGCTCACCGGAGGGGTCGGTCAATAATTCACCC. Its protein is CASSPEGSVNNSP. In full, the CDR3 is CASSPEGSVNNSPLHF.